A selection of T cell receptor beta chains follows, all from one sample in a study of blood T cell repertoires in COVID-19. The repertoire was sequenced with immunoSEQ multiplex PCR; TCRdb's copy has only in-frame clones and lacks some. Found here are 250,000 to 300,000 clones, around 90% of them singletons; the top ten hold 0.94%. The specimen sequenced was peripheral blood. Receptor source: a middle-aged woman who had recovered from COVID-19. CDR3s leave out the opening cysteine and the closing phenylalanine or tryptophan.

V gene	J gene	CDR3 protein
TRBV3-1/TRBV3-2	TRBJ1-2	ASSQDLQGRGYGYT
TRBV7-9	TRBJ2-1	ASSPGTGANEQF
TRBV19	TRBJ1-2	ASSDGGWGANYGYT
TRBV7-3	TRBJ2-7	ASSLIGGSTGIY
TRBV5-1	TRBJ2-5	ASSYSRPKETQY
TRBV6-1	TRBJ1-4	ASSEGSGEEKLF
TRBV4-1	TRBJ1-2	ASSQDKTGFDYGYT
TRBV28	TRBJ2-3	ASSSPGLAGEIDTQY
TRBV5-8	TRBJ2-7	ASSQPGLAGKATYEQY
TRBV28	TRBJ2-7	ASSFGGSLGEQY
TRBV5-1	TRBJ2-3	ASSRLAGDTDTQY
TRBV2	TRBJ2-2	ASSGQGPNTGELF
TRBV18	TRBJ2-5	ASSFSVLETQY
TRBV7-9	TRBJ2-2	ASSPPATGLTGELF
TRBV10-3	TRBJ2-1	ATSQGDYNEQF
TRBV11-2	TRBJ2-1	ASSLAGGGSGSYNEQF